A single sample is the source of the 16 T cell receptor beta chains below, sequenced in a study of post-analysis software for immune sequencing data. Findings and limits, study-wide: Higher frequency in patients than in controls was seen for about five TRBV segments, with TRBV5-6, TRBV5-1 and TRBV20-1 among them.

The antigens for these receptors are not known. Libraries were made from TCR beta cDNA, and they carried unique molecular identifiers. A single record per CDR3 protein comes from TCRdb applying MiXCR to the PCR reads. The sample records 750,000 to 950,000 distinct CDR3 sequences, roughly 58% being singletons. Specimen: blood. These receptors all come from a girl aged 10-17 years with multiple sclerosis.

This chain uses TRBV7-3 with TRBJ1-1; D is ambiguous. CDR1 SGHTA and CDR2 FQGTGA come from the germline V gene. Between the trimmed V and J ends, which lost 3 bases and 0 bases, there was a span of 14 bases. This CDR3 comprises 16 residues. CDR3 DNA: TGTGCCAGCAGCTTGGGTCCAGCGGTCATGAACACTGAAGCTTTCTTT. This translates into CASSLGPAVMNTEAFF.

CDR3 bases: TGTGCCAGCACCTCCGACCAGTGGGGGCGAGACTATGGCTACACCTTC. Protein product: CASTSDQWGRDYGYTF. The J gene is TRBJ1-2, the V gene TRBV12-3 or TRBV12-4; D is possibly TRBD1 (6 bases). V lost 7 bases to trimming and J lost 3 bases, with 21 bases between them. The CDR3 sequence is 16 residues long.

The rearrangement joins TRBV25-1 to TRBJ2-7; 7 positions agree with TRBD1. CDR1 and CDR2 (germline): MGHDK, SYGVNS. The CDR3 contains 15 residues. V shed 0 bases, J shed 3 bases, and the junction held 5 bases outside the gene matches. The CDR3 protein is CASSEYKTGIYEQYF. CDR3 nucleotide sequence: TGTGCCAGCAGTGAATACAAGACAGGGATCTACGAGCAGTACTTC.

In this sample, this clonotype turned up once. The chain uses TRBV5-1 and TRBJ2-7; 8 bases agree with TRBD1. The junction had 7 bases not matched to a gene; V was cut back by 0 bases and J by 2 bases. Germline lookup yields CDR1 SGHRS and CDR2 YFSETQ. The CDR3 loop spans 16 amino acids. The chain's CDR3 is CASSLDPTGGTYEQYF. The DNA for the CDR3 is TGCGCCAGCAGCTTGGACCCAACAGGGGGTACCTACGAGCAGTACTTC.

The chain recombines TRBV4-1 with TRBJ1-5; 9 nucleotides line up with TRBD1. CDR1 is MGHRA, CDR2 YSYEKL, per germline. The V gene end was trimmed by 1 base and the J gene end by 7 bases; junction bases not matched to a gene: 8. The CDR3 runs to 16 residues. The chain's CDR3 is CASSQGRQGGWQPQHF. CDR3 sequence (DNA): TGCGCCAGCAGCCAAGGTCGACAGGGGGGATGGCAGCCCCAGCATTTT.

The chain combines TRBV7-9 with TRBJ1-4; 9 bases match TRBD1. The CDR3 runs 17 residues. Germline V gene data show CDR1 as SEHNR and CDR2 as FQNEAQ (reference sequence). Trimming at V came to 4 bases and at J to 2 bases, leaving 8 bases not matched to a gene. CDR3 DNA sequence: TGTGCCAGCAGCTATACAACAGGGGGCGCGACTAATGAAAAACTGTTTTTT. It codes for CASSYTTGGATNEKLFF.

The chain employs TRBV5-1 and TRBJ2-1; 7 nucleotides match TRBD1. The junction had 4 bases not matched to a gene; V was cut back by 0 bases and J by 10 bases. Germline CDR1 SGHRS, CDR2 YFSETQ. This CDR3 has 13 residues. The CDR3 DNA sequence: TGCGCCAGCAGCTTGGGGGGACAGACCGAGCAGTTCTTC. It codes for CASSLGGQTEQFF. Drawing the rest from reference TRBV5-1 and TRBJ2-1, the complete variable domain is KAGVTQTPRYLIKTRGQQVTLSCSPISGHRSVSWYQQTPGQGLQFLFEYFSETQRNKGNFPGRFSGRQFSNSRSEMNVSTLELGDSALYLCASSLGGQTEQFFGPGTRLTVL.

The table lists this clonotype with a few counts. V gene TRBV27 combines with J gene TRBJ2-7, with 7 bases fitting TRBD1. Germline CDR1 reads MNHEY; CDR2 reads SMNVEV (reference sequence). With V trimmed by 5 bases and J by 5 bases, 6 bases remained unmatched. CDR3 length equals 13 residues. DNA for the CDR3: TGTGCCAGCAGTCAAAGACAGGGCCACGAGCAGTACTTC. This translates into CASSQRQGHEQYF.

Here the CDR3 reads CASSHVDDQETQYF. The CDR3 DNA follows: TGTGCCAGCAGTCATGTGGACGACCAAGAGACCCAGTACTTC. The J gene is TRBJ2-5, the V gene TRBV27; D is undetermined. CDR1 and CDR2 from the germline V gene are MNHEY and SMNVEV (reference sequence). The V end was cut by 5 bases, the J end by 0 bases, with 10 bases between. This CDR3 contains 14 residues.

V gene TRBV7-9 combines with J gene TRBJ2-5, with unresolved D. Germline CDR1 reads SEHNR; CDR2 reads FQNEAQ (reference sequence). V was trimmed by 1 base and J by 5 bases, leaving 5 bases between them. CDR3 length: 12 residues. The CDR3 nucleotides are TGTGCCAGCAGCTTAGATTCCGAGACCCAGTACTTC. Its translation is CASSLDSETQYF.

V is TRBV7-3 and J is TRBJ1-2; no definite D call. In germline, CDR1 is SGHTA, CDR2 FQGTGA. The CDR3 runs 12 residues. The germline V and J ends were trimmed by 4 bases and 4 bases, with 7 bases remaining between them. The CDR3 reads CASSSEGYGYTF. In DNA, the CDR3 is TGTGCCAGCAGCTCGGAAGGCTATGGCTACACCTTC.

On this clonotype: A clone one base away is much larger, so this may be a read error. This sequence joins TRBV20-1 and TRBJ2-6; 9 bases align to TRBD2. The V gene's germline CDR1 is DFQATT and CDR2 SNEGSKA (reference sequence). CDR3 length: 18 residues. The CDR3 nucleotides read TGCAGTGCTAGAGATGTCAGCGGGGGGTCTTCGGGGGCCAACGTCCGGACTTTC. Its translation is CSARDVSGGSSGANVRTF.

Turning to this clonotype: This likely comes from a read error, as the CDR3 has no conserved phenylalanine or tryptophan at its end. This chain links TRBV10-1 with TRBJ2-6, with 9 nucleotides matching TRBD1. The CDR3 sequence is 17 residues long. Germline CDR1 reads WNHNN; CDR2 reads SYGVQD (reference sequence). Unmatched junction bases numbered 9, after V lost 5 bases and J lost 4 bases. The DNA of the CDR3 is TGCGCCAGCAGTACAGGGGGCCTCCGGGAGGGGGCCAACGTCCTGACTTGC. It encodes CASSTGGLREGANVLTC.

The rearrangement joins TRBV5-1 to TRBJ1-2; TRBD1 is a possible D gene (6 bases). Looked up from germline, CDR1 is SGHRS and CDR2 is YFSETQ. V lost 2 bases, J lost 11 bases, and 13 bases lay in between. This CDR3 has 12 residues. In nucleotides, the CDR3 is TGCGCCAGCAGCTTCACAGGGATGGGATACACCTTC. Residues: CASSFTGMGYTF.

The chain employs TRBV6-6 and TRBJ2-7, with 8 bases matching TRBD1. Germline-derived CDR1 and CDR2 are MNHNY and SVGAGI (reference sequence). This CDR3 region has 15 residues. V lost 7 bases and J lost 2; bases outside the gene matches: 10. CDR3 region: CASNEDGQGAYEQYF. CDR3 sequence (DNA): TGTGCCAGCAACGAAGATGGACAGGGAGCCTACGAGCAGTACTTC.

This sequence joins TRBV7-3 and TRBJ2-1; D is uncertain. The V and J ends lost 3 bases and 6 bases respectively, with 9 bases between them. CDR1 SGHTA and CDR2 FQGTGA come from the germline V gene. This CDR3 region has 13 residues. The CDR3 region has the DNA TGTGCCAGCAGCTTGAGCCCCAGCAATGAGCAGTTCTTC. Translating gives CASSLSPSNEQFF.